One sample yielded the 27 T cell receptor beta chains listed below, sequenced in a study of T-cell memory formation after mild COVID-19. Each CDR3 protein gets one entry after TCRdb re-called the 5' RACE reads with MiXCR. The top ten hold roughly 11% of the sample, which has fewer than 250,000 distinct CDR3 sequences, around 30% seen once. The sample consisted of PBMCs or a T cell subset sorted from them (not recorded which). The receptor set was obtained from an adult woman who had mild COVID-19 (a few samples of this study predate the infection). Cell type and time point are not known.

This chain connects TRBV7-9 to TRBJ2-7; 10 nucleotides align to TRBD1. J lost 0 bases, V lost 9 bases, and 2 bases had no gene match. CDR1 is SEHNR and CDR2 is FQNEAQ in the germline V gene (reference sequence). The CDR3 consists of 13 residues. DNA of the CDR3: TGTGCCAGTAGGACAGGGGGCTCCTACGAGCAGTACTTC. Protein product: CASRTGGSYEQYF.

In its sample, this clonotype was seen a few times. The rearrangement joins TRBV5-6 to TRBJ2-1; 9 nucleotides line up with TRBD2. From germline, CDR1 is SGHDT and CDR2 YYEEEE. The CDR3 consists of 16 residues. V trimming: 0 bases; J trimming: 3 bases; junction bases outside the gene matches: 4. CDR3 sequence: CASSLGAGGVYNEQFF. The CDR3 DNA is TGTGCCAGCAGCTTGGGAGCGGGGGGCGTCTACAATGAGCAGTTCTTC.

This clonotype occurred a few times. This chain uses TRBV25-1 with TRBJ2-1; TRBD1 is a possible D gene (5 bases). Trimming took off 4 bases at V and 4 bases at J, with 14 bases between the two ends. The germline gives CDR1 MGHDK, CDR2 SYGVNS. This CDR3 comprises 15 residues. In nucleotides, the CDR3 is TGTGCCAGCAGTGTGGGGCAGGGATTTTACAATGAGCAGTTCTTC. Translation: CASSVGQGFYNEQFF.

For the CDR3, the DNA is TGTGCCAGCAGCTCCCCCCTCCACTTT. Translating it yields CASSSPLHF. The V gene is TRBV27, the J gene TRBJ1-6; D uncertain. The CDR3 has 9 residues. V lost 6 bases to trimming and J lost 13 bases, with 4 bases between them. The V gene's germline CDR1 is MNHEY and CDR2 SMNVEV (reference sequence).

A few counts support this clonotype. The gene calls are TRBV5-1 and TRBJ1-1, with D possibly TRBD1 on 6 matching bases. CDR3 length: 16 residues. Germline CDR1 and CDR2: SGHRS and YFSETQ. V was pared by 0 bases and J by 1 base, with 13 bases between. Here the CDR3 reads CASSLASGHQNTEAFF. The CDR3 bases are TGCGCCAGCAGCTTGGCGTCGGGACACCAGAACACTGAAGCTTTCTTT.

The CDR3 is CSAEGLAGVTDTQYF. The CDR3 nucleotides are TGCAGCGCAGAGGGGCTAGCGGGGGTCACAGATACGCAGTATTTT. V and J are TRBV29-1 and TRBJ2-3; TRBD2 matches 10 bases. Looked up from germline, CDR1 is SQVTM and CDR2 is ANQGSEA. The CDR3 extends over 15 amino acids. Trimming removed 7 bases from V and 2 bases from J; junction bases left unmatched: 9.

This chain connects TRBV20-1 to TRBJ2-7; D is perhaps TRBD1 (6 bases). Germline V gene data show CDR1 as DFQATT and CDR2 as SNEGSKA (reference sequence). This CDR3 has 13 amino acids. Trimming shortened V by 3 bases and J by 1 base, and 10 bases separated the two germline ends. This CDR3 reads CSARFRGSYEQYF. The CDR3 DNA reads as TGCAGTGCTAGGTTCAGGGGATCCTACGAGCAGTACTTC.

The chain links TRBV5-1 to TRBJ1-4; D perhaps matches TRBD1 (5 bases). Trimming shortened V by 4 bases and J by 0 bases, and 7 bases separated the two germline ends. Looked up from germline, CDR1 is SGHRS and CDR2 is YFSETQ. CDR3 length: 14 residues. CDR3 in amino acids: CASSPTATNEKLFF. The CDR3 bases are TGCGCCAGCAGCCCGACAGCAACTAATGAAAAACTGTTTTTT.

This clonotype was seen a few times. The CDR3: CATGATGDTDTQYF. The CDR3 DNA reads TGTGCCACCGGGGCGACGGGCGACACAGATACGCAGTATTTT. V is TRBV24-1 and J is TRBJ2-3; tentative D call: TRBD1 (5 bases). The CDR3 totals 14 residues. CDR1 is KGHDR, CDR2 SFDVKD, per germline. V lost 9 bases, J lost 2 bases, and 14 bases lay in between.

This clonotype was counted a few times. The DNA for the CDR3 is TGTGCCAGCAGTTACCCCCTCGACGTCTGGGATGGCTACACCTTC. This gives the protein CASSYPLDVWDGYTF. The rearrangement links TRBV6-2 or TRBV6-3 to TRBJ1-2; D is unresolved. The V gene's germline CDR1 is MNHEY and CDR2 SVGEGT. CDR3 length equals 15 residues. Between the trimmed V and J ends, which lost 2 bases and 6 bases, there was a span of 16 bases.

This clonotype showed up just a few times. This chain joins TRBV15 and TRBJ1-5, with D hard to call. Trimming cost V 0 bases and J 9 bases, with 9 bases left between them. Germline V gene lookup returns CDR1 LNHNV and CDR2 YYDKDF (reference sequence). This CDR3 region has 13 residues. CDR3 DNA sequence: TGTGCCACCAGCAGAGATGGGGAAGGGCCCCAGCATTTT. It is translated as CATSRDGEGPQHF. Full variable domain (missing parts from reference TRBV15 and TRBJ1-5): DAMVIQNPRYQVTQFGKPVTLSCSQTLNHNVMYWYQQKSSQAPKLLFHYYDKDFNNEADTPDNFQSRRPNTSFCFLDIRSPGLGDTAMYLCATSRDGEGPQHFGDGTRLSIL.

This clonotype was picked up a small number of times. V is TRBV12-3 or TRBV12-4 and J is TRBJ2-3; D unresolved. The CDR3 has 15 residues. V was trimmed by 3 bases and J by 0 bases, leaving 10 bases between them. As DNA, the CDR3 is TGTGCCAGCAGTTTTCCCCTGGGGAGCACAGATACGCAGTATTTT. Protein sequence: CASSFPLGSTDTQYF.

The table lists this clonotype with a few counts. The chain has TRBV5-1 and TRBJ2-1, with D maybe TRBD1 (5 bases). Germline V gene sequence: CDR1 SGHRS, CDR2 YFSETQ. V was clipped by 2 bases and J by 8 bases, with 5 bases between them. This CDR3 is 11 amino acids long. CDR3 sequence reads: CASSLQDEQFF. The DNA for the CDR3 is TGCGCCAGCAGCTTACAGGATGAGCAGTTCTTC.

Written as DNA, the CDR3 is TGTGCCAGCAGCGACGTGGCAGGGTCCTACAATGAGCAGTTCTTC. Its translation: CASSDVAGSYNEQFF. The rearrangement joins TRBV7-3 to TRBJ2-1, with D perhaps matching TRBD1 (5 bases). The V end was cut by 5 bases, the J end by 1 base, with 12 bases between. Germline V lookup: CDR1 SGHTA, CDR2 FQGTGA. The CDR3 loop spans 15 amino acids.

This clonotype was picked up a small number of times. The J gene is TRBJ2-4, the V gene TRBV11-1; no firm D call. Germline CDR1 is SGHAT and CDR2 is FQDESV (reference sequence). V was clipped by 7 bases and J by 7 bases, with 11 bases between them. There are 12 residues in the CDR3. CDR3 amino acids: CASNRLGNIQYF. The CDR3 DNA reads TGTGCCAGCAACCGTCTAGGGAACATTCAGTACTTC.

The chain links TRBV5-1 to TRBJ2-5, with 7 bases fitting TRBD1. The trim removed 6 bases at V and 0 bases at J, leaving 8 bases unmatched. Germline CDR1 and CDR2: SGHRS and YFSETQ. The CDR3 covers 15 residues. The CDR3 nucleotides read TGCGCCAGCAATGGGGGACAGACTTACCAAGAGACCCAGTACTTC. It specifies CASNGGQTYQETQYF. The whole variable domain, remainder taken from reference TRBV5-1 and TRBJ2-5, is KAGVTQTPRYLIKTRGQQVTLSCSPISGHRSVSWYQQTPGQGLQFLFEYFSETQRNKGNFPGRFSGRQFSNSRSEMNVSTLELGDSALYLCASNGGQTYQETQYFGPGTRLLVL.

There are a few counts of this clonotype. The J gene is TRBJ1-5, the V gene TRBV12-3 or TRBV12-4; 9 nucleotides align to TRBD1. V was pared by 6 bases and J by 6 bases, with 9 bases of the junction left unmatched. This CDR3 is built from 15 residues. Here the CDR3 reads CASSLTGGWVQPQHF. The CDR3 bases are TGTGCCAGCAGCCTAACAGGGGGCTGGGTTCAGCCCCAGCATTTT.

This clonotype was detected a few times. This chain's CDR3 is CATVTGDGYTF. In DNA form, the CDR3 reads TGTGCCACCGTTACAGGGGATGGCTACACCTTC. The V gene is TRBV25-1, the J gene TRBJ1-2; 7 positions agree with TRBD1. Germline V lookup: CDR1 MGHDK, CDR2 SYGVNS. V lost 10 bases to trimming and J lost 6 bases; unmatched junction nucleotides: 5. This CDR3 comprises 11 residues.

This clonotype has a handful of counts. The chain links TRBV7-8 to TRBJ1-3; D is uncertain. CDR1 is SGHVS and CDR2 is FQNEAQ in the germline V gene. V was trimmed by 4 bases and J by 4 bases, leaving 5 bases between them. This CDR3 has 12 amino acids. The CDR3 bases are TGTGCCAGCAGCTACTACGGAAACACCATATATTTT. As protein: CASSYYGNTIYF.

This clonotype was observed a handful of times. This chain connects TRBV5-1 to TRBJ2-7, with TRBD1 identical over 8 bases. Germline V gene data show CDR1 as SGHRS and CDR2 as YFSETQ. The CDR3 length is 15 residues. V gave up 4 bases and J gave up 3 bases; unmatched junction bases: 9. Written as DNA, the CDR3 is TGCGCCAGCAGCGTAGGACAGGGTGCGTTCTACGAGCAGTACTTC. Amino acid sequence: CASSVGQGAFYEQYF. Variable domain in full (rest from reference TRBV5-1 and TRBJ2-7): KAGVTQTPRYLIKTRGQQVTLSCSPISGHRSVSWYQQTPGQGLQFLFEYFSETQRNKGNFPGRFSGRQFSNSRSEMNVSTLELGDSALYLCASSVGQGAFYEQYFGPGTRLTVT.

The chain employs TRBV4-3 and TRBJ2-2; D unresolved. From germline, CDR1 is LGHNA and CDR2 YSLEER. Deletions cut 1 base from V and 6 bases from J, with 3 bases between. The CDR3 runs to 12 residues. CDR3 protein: CASSQVAGELFF. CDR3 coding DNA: TGCGCCAGCAGCCAAGTGGCCGGGGAGCTGTTTTTT.

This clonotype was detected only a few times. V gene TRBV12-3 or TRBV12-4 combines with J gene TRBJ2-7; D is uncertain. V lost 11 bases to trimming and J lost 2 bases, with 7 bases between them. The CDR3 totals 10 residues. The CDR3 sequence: CAHFAYEQYF. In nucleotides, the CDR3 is TGTGCCCATTTCGCCTACGAGCAGTACTTC.

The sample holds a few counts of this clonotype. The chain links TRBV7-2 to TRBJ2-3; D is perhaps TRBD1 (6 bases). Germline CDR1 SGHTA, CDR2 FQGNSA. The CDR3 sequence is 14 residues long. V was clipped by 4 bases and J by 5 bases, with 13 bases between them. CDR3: CASSSGWGRDTQYF. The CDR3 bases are TGTGCCAGCAGCTCGGGCTGGGGGCGAGATACGCAGTATTTT. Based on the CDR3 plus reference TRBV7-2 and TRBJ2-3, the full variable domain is GAGVSQSPSNKVTEKGKDVELRCDPISGHTALYWYRQSLGQGLEFLIYFQGNSAPDKSGLPSDRFSAERTGGSVSTLTIQRTQQEDSAVYLCASSSGWGRDTQYFGPGTRLTVL.

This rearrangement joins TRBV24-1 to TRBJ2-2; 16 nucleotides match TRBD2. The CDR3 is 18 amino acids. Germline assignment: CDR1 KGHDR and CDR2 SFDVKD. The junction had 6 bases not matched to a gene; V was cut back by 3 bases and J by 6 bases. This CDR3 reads CATSDAGTSGRAAGELFF. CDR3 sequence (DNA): TGTGCCACCAGTGATGCCGGGACTAGCGGGAGGGCCGCCGGGGAGCTGTTTTTT.

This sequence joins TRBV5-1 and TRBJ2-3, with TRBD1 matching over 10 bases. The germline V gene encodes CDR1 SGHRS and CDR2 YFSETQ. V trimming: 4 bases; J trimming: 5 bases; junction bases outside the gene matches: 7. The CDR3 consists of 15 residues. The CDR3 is CASSNRDRGVDTQYF. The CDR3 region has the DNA TGCGCCAGCAGCAACCGGGACAGGGGTGTAGATACGCAGTATTTT.

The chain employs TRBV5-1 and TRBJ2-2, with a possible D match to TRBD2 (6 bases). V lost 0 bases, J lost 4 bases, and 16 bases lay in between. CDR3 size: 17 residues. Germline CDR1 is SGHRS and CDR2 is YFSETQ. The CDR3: CASSLGVDTGGTGELFF. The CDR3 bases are TGCGCCAGCAGCTTGGGAGTCGACACCGGGGGCACCGGGGAGCTGTTTTTT.

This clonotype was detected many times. The CDR3 DNA sequence: TGTGCCAGCAGCTTAGGGGAGGGGCTGTTTTTT. It translates to CASSLGEGLFF. The chain joins TRBV11-2 to TRBJ2-2; TRBD2 matches 7 bases. J lost 13 bases, V lost 1 base, and 0 bases had no gene match. The CDR3 has 11 amino acids. The germline CDR1 and CDR2 sequences are SGHAT and FQNNGV.